This T cell receptor (beta chain) was sequenced during a study of beta chain features in type 1 diabetes. The wider study: Age, gender, cell numbers and subset yield matched between patients and controls. Overall study findings and caveats: Any role of HLA type in TCRB rearrangement remained unresolved here.

Concerning this clone itself: Antigen specificity is unknown.

CDR3 length: 16 residues. In germline, CDR1 is LNHDA, CDR2 SQIVND (reference sequence). V was pared by 7 bases and J by 5 bases, with 21 bases between. The sequenced template was cDNA made from the entire isolated RNA. Measured with immunoSEQ multiplex PCR; TCRdb has only the in-frame clones, and not every one. This sample carries 900,000 or so clones, 17% of them seen once, and the ten largest clones take around 0.02%. The sequencing sample was made of naive CD4+ T cells from blood. The TCR sequence derives from a woman in her late teens or twenties in good health. V gene TRBV19 combines with J gene TRBJ1-5; possibly TRBD1 for D (5 bases). The CDR3 bases are TGTGCCAGTACCCCTGCTCAGGGTAAGTGGGATCAGCCCCAGCATTTT. As protein: CASTPAQGKWDQPQHF.